Shown below are 5 T cell receptor beta chains from a single sample sequenced in a study of cytomegalovirus exposure and HLA in healthy donors. The PCR made use of 60 Vbeta and 13 Jbeta primers. The table came from immunoSEQ multiplex PCR; TCRdb's copy has only in-frame clones and leaves some out. The table records 120,000 to 150,000 clones, around four fifths of them present only once. The sequenced sample was PBMCs. The source is a male donor in good health and CMV-seropositive.

The chain joins TRBV5-4 to TRBJ2-7, with D uncertain. Germline V CDR1 and CDR2: SGHNT, YYREEE (reference sequence). The CDR3 spans 18 residues. The V gene lost 4 bases and the J gene lost 1 base, with 24 bases spanning the gap. The CDR3 DNA is TGTGCCAGCAGCCCCCAGCCGGGTGACCGTCTCCTGTCCTACGAGCAGTACTTC. As protein: CASSPQPGDRLLSYEQYF.

This chain links TRBV2 with TRBJ1-1, with D unclear. The CDR3 loop spans 16 amino acids. V gave up 3 bases and J gave up 1 base, with 15 bases separating them. Germline loops: CDR1 SNHLY, CDR2 FYNNEI. The CDR3 DNA reads as TGTGCCAGCAGTGAGTGGGCGTTTTACGCGAACACTGAAGCTTTCTTT. Its protein is CASSEWAFYANTEAFF.

This chain joins TRBV4-2 and TRBJ2-3; 7 nucleotides align to TRBD2. V shed 5 bases and J 2 bases; nucleotides not matched to a gene: 19. This CDR3 comprises 19 residues. Germline loops: CDR1 LGHNA, CDR2 YNFKEQ. The CDR3 is CASSTHPPERGPLTDTQYF. The CDR3 DNA sequence: TGTGCCAGCAGCACACACCCACCGGAGCGGGGCCCCCTCACAGATACGCAGTATTTT.

The chain couples TRBV9 to TRBJ2-5, with 9 bases matching TRBD1. The J call may be in error: the DNA end matches TRBJ2-7 better. The length of the CDR3 is 13 residues. Per germline, CDR1 SGDLS and CDR2 YYNGEE. CDR3 amino acids: CASSAGQGPEQYF. In nucleotides, the CDR3 is TGTGCCAGCAGCGCAGGACAGGGGCCCGAGCAGTACTTC.

The chain uses TRBV10-3 and TRBJ2-5; 13 bases match TRBD2. V dropped 11 bases and J dropped 5; count of bases not matched to a gene: 5. CDR1 ENHRY and CDR2 SYGVKD come from the germline V gene. The CDR3 loop spans 13 amino acids. The DNA for the CDR3 is TGTGCCTCCCGACTAGCGGGAGGTGAGACCCAGTACTTC. Encoded protein: CASRLAGGETQYF.